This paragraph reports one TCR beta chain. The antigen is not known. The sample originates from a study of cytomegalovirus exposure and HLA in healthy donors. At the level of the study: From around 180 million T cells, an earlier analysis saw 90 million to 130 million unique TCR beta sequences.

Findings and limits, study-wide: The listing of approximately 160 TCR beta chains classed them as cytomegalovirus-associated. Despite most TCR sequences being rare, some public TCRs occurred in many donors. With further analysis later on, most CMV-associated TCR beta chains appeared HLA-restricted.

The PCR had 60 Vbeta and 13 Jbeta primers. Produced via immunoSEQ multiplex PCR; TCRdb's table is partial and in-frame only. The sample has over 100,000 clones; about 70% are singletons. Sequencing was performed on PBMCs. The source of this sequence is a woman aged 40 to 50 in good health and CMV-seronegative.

The CDR3 spells CASSSSPPEGNTIYF. CDR3 sequence (DNA): TGTGCCAGCAGCTCCTCCCCTCCGGAGGGAAACACCATATATTTT. The chain links TRBV5-5 to TRBJ1-3; unclear D gene. This CDR3 is built from 15 residues. V was shortened by 3 bases and J by 4 bases, with 14 bases between the two germline ends. Germline V CDR1 and CDR2: SGHKS, YYEKEE (reference sequence).